Below, 28 T cell receptor beta chains from the same sample are listed, as sequenced in a study of blood T cell repertoires in COVID-19. Only in-frame clones appear in the TCRdb table, and some are missing; sequencing was by immunoSEQ multiplex PCR. The sample has 100,000 to 150,000 clones, roughly three quarters seen once. The sequencing sample was made of peripheral blood. Receptor source: a middle-aged man with active or convalescent COVID-19.

About this clone: One junction end does not reproduce the germline sequence, and a read error may be involved. The rearrangement links TRBV7-7 to TRBJ2-7; D is unresolved. This CDR3 is built from 15 residues. Germline loops: CDR1 SSHAT, CDR2 FNYEAQ (reference sequence). The CDR3 DNA follows: TGTGCTAGCAGCTTAGAAGATAATCCAGCGTACGAGCAGTACTTC. This codes for CASSLEDNPAYEQYF.

V is TRBV28 and J is TRBJ2-1; 12 bases fit TRBD2. Trimming took 4 bases from V and 4 from J; bases not matched to a gene: 5. CDR1 and CDR2 from the germline V gene are MDHEN and SYDVKM. The CDR3 is 16 amino acids. CDR3 residues: CASSSSGGAGYNEQFF. The CDR3 DNA sequence: TGTGCCAGCAGTTCTAGCGGGGGGGCGGGATACAATGAGCAGTTCTTC.

The rearrangement joins TRBV19 to TRBJ2-3, with TRBD2 identical over 8 bases. Per the germline V gene, CDR1 is LNHDA and CDR2 is SQIVND (reference sequence). This CDR3 has 13 amino acids. V lost 3 bases and J lost 8; bases outside the gene matches: 4. CDR3 protein: CASSMGLEGTQYF. CDR3 nucleotide sequence: TGTGCCAGTAGTATGGGACTAGAAGGTACGCAGTATTTT.

The chain links TRBV7-3 to TRBJ1-1; no clear D. Per germline, CDR1 SGHTA and CDR2 FQGTGA. This CDR3 region has 16 residues. Trimming stripped 2 bases from V and 3 bases from J, with 16 bases between. The CDR3 here is CASSLSLEGIHTEAFF. DNA of the CDR3: TGTGCCAGCAGCTTATCTTTAGAGGGTATACACACTGAAGCTTTCTTT.

The V gene is TRBV4-3, the J gene TRBJ1-5; TRBD1 matches 7 bases. V trimming: 2 bases; J trimming: 5 bases; junction bases outside the gene matches: 6. The CDR3 sequence is 15 residues long. CDR1 LGHNA and CDR2 YSLEER come from the germline V gene. CDR3 nucleotide sequence: TGCGCCAGCAGCCAAATTACAGGGGCGGATCAGCCCCAGCATTTT. Protein sequence: CASSQITGADQPQHF.

This chain connects TRBV11-2 to TRBJ2-3; TRBD2 aligns across 9 bases. V dropped 2 bases and J dropped 1; count of bases not matched to a gene: 4. Germline-derived CDR1 and CDR2 are SGHAT and FQNNGV. This CDR3 comprises 16 residues. The CDR3 DNA reads as TGTGCCAGCAGCTTAATACCTAGCGGGGGCACAGATACGCAGTATTTT. This translates into CASSLIPSGGTDTQYF.

Notes on this clone: One base away lies a much larger clone, so this may be a sequencing read error. For the CDR3, the DNA is TGTGCCAGCAGCCCCTCCGCCTACGAGCAGTACTTC. This sequence encodes CASSPSAYEQYF. The chain links TRBV7-2 to TRBJ2-7; no firm D call. Trimming took 5 bases from V and 2 from J, leaving 7 bases between them. Germline V CDR1 and CDR2: SGHTA, FQGNSA. The CDR3 has 12 residues.

The chain carries TRBV5-1 and TRBJ2-6; possibly TRBD2 for D (5 bases). Germline CDR1 SGHRS, CDR2 YFSETQ. The CDR3 has 17 amino acids. V dropped 4 bases and J dropped 4 bases, with 18 bases sitting between them. In DNA form, the CDR3 reads TGCGCCAGCAGCCCCCGGAATATGGGAGCCGGGGCCAACGTCCTGACTTTC. Its translation: CASSPRNMGAGANVLTF.

This clone was counted a few times. The J gene is TRBJ1-1, the V gene TRBV6-5, with D tentatively TRBD1 (6 bases). The CDR3 is made up of 16 amino acids. The V gene lost 0 bases and the J gene lost 10 bases, with 21 bases spanning the gap. Germline loops: CDR1 MNHEY, CDR2 SVGAGI. The CDR3 coding sequence is TGTGCCAGCAGTTACTCGTCCCGTTTGGGGGCAAAGGGAGCTTTCTTT. This gives the protein CASSYSSRLGAKGAFF.

This clone was detected only a few times. This rearrangement joins TRBV9 to TRBJ2-7, with a weak D call TRBD1 (6 bases). The CDR3 is 15 amino acids. Germline CDR1 reads SGDLS; CDR2 reads YYNGEE. The V gene lost 4 bases and the J gene lost 7 bases, with 21 bases spanning the gap. CDR3 amino acids: CASSPNTGNVGEQYF. CDR3 DNA sequence: TGTGCCAGCAGCCCCAATACAGGGAACGTGGGGGAGCAGTACTTC.

V is TRBV7-9 and J is TRBJ2-7; D not resolved. The V end lost 4 bases, the J end lost 5 bases, and 15 bases lay between the germline ends. The germline gives CDR1 SEHNR, CDR2 FQNEAQ (reference sequence). The CDR3 sequence is 14 residues long. CDR3: CASSSEAERHEQYF. The CDR3 DNA sequence: TGTGCCAGCAGCTCAGAAGCAGAGAGGCACGAGCAGTACTTC.

This clone was seen a handful of times. The rearrangement links TRBV10-3 to TRBJ2-7, with 8 bases fitting TRBD2. Germline V CDR1 and CDR2: ENHRY, SYGVKD. The V segment lost 0 bases and the J segment 2 bases; nucleotides outside the gene matches: 3. The CDR3 is made up of 15 amino acids. CDR3 bases: TGTGCCATCAGTGAGTCAAAGCGGGGGACCTACGAGCAGTACTTC. Translated, it gives CAISESKRGTYEQYF.

CDR3: CASSHEAGGLYQPQHF. Here the CDR3 DNA reads TGCGCCAGCAGCCATGAAGCGGGAGGCCTCTATCAGCCCCAGCATTTT. The genes are TRBV4-1 and TRBJ1-5, with no clear D. CDR3 length: 16 residues. Trimming removed 3 bases at V and 5 bases at J, with 17 bases between. Germline V gene lookup returns CDR1 MGHRA and CDR2 YSYEKL.

Many counts were recorded for this clone. The rearrangement links TRBV27 to TRBJ2-5, with 7 positions matching TRBD2. V gave up 2 bases and J gave up 5 bases; unmatched junction bases: 5. CDR1 is MNHEY, CDR2 SMNVEV, per germline (reference sequence). The CDR3 length is 14 residues. As DNA, the CDR3 is TGTGCCAGCAGTTTAAGGAGGGGAGGGGAGACCCAGTACTTC. Protein: CASSLRRGGETQYF.

This sequence joins TRBV15 and TRBJ2-5, with 7 bases matching TRBD2. This CDR3 is built from 14 residues. V shed 8 bases, J shed 1 base, and the junction held 7 bases outside the gene matches. Germline CDR1 and CDR2: LNHNV and YYDKDF (reference sequence). CDR3 in amino acids: CATVVGLRQETQYF. The CDR3, as DNA: TGTGCCACCGTCGTGGGACTACGCCAAGAGACCCAGTACTTC.

This chain uses TRBV18 with TRBJ2-3, with TRBD2 matching 10 bases. Germline CDR1 and CDR2: KGHSH and LQKENI. V lost 1 base to trimming and J lost 0 bases; unmatched junction nucleotides: 10. The CDR3 has 19 residues. The DNA of the CDR3 is TGTGCCAGCTCACCACGGTTTCTAGCGGGGGCCTTTAGCACAGATACGCAGTATTTT. As protein: CASSPRFLAGAFSTDTQYF.

Here the CDR3 DNA reads TGTGCCAGCAGGTCGGGAAGACAGGATCCGAATACGCAGTATTTT. Its translation: CASRSGRQDPNTQYF. J is TRBJ2-3 and V is TRBV6-5; D possibly corresponds to TRBD1 (6 bases). V dropped 6 bases and J dropped 7 bases, with 20 bases sitting between them. In germline, CDR1 is MNHEY, CDR2 SVGAGI. CDR3 length equals 15 residues.

This chain uses TRBV20-1 with TRBJ1-1; D might be TRBD1 (6 bases). Per germline, CDR1 DFQATT and CDR2 SNEGSKA (reference sequence). The CDR3 loop spans 11 amino acids. The CDR3 loop reads CKVGQLSEAFF. The CDR3 bases are TGCAAGGTAGGACAGCTAAGTGAAGCTTTCTTT.

The chain has TRBV15 and TRBJ2-7, with 7 bases that match TRBD2. Germline CDR1 reads LNHNV; CDR2 reads YYDKDF (reference sequence). This CDR3 comprises 14 residues. With V trimmed by 5 bases and J by 6 bases, 10 bases remained unmatched. This chain's CDR3 is CATSPLRGSSEQYF. CDR3 in DNA: TGTGCCACCAGCCCTTTGCGGGGGTCGAGCGAGCAGTACTTC.

This chain connects TRBV5-1 to TRBJ2-7; 9 bases align to TRBD1. This CDR3 has 16 amino acids. V lost 4 bases to trimming and J lost 4 bases; unmatched junction nucleotides: 12. Germline CDR1 SGHRS, CDR2 YFSETQ. The CDR3 region has the DNA TGCGCCAGCAGCGGAGGACAGGGGTCGAGTCGGTACGAGCAGTACTTC. This codes for CASSGGQGSSRYEQYF.

This sequence joins TRBV28 and TRBJ2-4; 9 bases agree with TRBD1. The CDR3 extends over 17 amino acids. Germline V gene lookup returns CDR1 MDHEN and CDR2 SYDVKM. J gave up 2 bases and V 6 bases, and 11 bases lay outside the gene matches. The CDR3 reads CASSPSGTGWPKNIQYF. CDR3 sequence (DNA): TGTGCCAGCAGCCCCTCCGGGACAGGGTGGCCCAAAAACATTCAGTACTTC.

The chain combines TRBV11-2 with TRBJ1-2; 7 positions match TRBD1. Germline V lookup: CDR1 SGHAT, CDR2 FQNNGV. The CDR3 runs 14 residues. Trimming at V came to 1 base and at J to 6 bases, leaving 5 bases not matched to a gene. The CDR3 region has the DNA TGTGCCAGCAGCTTAGCGAGAGACAGGGATGGCTACACCTTC. Its translation: CASSLARDRDGYTF.

This rearrangement joins TRBV3-1 (or the pseudogene TRBV3-2) to TRBJ2-1; weak D call: TRBD2 (7 bases). V was trimmed by 5 bases and J by 4 bases, leaving 15 bases between them. Germline V gene lookup returns CDR1 LGHDT and CDR2 YNNKEL (reference sequence). CDR3 length equals 15 residues. CDR3 DNA: TGTGCCAGCAGCGCCTGGGGAGGGGGTTACAATGAGCAGTTCTTC. Protein sequence: CASSAWGGGYNEQFF.

This chain links TRBV7-6 with TRBJ1-1, with a possible D match to TRBD1 (6 bases). Trimming pared 4 bases from V and 0 bases from J, leaving 15 bases between. The germline CDR1 and CDR2 sequences are SGHVS and FNYEAQ. This CDR3 has 16 residues. CDR3 in amino acids: CASSSRGGRMNTEAFF. CDR3 nucleotides: TGTGCCAGCAGCTCCCGGGGGGGCAGAATGAACACTGAAGCTTTCTTT.

The sample holds one count of this clone. The gene calls are TRBV6-5 and TRBJ1-2, with 9 positions matching TRBD1. Per germline, CDR1 MNHEY and CDR2 SVGAGI. The CDR3 length is 14 residues. The V gene end was trimmed by 0 bases and the J gene end by 8 bases; junction bases not matched to a gene: 4. The CDR3 loop reads CASSYSRTGVGYTF. Here the CDR3 DNA reads TGTGCCAGCAGTTACTCCCGGACAGGGGTGGGCTACACCTTC.

The genes are TRBV7-9 and TRBJ2-6; D might be TRBD2 (5 bases). This CDR3 has 17 residues. V gave up 5 bases and J gave up 0 bases, with 14 bases separating them. Germline assignment: CDR1 SEHNR and CDR2 FQNEAQ (reference sequence). CDR3 nucleotide sequence: TGTGCCAGCAGCCCTCAGCGGACGCTCTCTGGGGCCAACGTCCTGACTTTC. It codes for CASSPQRTLSGANVLTF.

This clone showed up just once. This chain connects TRBV5-1 to TRBJ2-1; TRBD2 aligns across 14 bases. Germline loops: CDR1 SGHRS, CDR2 YFSETQ. The CDR3 runs 17 residues. The J segment lost 8 bases and the V segment lost 4 bases, leaving 11 bases of the junction unmatched. The chain's CDR3 is CASSPPSGLAGGHEQFF. The CDR3 coding sequence is TGCGCCAGCAGCCCCCCGTCAGGACTAGCGGGAGGACATGAGCAGTTCTTC.

The V gene is TRBV19, the J gene TRBJ1-4, with 7 positions matching TRBD1. CDR1 LNHDA and CDR2 SQIVND come from the germline V gene (reference sequence). J lost 0 bases, V lost 5 bases, and 15 bases had no gene match. The CDR3 is 19 residues long. The DNA for the CDR3 is TGTGCCAGTAGTTTCCAGACAGGGTCGTCGAGTTCAACTAATGAAAAACTGTTTTTT. Its protein is CASSFQTGSSSSTNEKLFF.